This TCR beta chain was sequenced in a study of Graves' ophthalmopathy and Graves' hyperthyroidism. Study context: Cases classed as stable hyperthyroidism had no ophthalmopathy within 18 months of follow-up.

Per germline, CDR1 WNHNN and CDR2 SYGVQD (reference sequence). Deletions cut 4 bases from V and 1 base from J, with 7 bases between. The CDR3 totals 13 residues. Clinical symptoms, serum thyroxine, TRAb, thyroid ultrasound and orbital computed tomography determined diagnosis. This clonotype was counted ten times or more. No antigen is known for it. Findings and limits, study-wide: As the model predicted ophthalmopathy progression, it achieved a sensitivity of around 71% and a specificity of roughly 73%. Most expanded clonotypes in thyroid above 0.001 frequency also showed up in blood.

Beta-chain TCR CDR3 regions were amplified from RNA transcripts. An opening RT-PCR round employed HTBI primers and preceded a second-round multiplex PCR. TCRdb called the multiplex PCR reads again in MiXCR, with one record for every CDR3 protein. Altogether over a million distinct CDR3 sequences are present, about 35% being singletons, with the ten largest covering around 10%. This clonotype was sampled from an adult man with Graves' hyperthyroidism. Material: peripheral blood or thyroid tissue (not recorded which). This chain links TRBV10-1 with TRBJ1-1; the D is unclear. The CDR3 is CASSVRPNTEAFF. The CDR3 nucleotides read TGCGCCAGCAGTGTAAGGCCGAACACTGAAGCTTTCTTT.